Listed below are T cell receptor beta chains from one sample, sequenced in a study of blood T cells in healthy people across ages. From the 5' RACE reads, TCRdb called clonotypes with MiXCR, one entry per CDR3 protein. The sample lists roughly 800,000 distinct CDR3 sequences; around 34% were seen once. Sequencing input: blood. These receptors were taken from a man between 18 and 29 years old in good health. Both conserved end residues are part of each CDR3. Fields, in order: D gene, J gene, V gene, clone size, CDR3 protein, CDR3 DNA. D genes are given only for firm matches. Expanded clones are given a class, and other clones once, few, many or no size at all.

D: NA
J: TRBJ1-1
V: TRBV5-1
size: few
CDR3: CASSLPGDTEAFF
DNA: TGCGCCAGCAGCTTGCCGGGGGACACTGAAGCTTTCTTT

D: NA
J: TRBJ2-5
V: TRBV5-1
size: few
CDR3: CASSEVNEQYF
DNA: TGCGCCAGCAGCGAGGTAAATGAGCAGTACTTC

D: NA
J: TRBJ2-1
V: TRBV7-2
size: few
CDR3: CASRGTDHNEQFF
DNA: TGTGCCAGCAGGGGGACGGATCACAATGAGCAGTTCTTC

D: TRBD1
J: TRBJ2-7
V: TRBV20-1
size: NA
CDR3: CSATSPRDRLYEQYF
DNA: TGCAGTGCTACCTCGCCCAGGGACAGACTTTACGAGCAGTACTTC

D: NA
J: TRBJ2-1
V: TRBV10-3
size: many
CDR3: CAISESKLDFREQFF
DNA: TGTGCCATCAGTGAGTCAAAACTGGACTTCCGAGAGCAGTTCTTC

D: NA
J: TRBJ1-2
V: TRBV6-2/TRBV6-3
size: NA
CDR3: CASSRGHMGRGYTF
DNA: TGTGCCAGCAGCCGAGGACACATGGGACGTGGCTACACCTTC

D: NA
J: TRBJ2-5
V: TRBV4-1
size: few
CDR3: CASSQESASSLETQYF
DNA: TGCGCCAGCAGCCAGGAAAGCGCGTCTAGCCTAGAGACCCAGTACTTC

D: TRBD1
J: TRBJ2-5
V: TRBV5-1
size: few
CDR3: CASSLSQGEETQYF
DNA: TGCGCCAGCAGCTTATCCCAGGGGGAAGAGACCCAGTACTTC

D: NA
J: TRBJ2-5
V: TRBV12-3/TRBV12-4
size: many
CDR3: CASSLSRGQETQYF
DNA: TGTGCCAGCAGTTTAAGCAGGGGCCAAGAGACCCAGTACTTC

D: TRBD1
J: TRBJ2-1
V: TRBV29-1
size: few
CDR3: CSVEGQNNEQFF
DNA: TGCAGCGTTGAGGGACAGAACAATGAGCAGTTCTTC

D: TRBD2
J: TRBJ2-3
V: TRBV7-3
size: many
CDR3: CASSLGAGGGKDTQYF
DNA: TGTGCCAGCAGCTTAGGGGCGGGGGGGGGAAAAGATACGCAGTATTTT

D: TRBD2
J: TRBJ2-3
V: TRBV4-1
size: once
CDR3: CASSPPLGGGTDTQYF
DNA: TGCGCCAGCAGCCCCCCCTTGGGCGGGGGGACAGATACGCAGTATTTT

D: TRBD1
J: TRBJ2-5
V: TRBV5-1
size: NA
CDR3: CASSLGQGREETQYF
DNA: TGCGCCAGCAGCCTCGGACAGGGGAGGGAAGAGACCCAGTACTTC

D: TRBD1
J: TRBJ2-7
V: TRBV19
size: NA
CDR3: CASRSGQGLYEQYF
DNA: TGTGCCAGTAGAAGCGGACAGGGACTCTACGAGCAGTACTTC

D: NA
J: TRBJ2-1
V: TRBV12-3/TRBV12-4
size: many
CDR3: CASSQGGSYNEQFF
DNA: TGCGCCAGCAGCCAAGGGGGGTCCTACAATGAGCAGTTCTTC

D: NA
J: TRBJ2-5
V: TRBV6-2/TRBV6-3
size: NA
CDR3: CASSYARNEQYF
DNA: TGTGCCAGCAGTTACGCTAGGAATGAGCAGTACTTC

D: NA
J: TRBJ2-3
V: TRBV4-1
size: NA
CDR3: CASSQGLLGAQSTDTQYF
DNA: TGCGCCAGCAGCCAAGGGCTCCTGGGGGCCCAAAGCACAGATACGCAGTATTTT

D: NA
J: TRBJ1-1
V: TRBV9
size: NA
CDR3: CASSVVSENTEAFF
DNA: TGTGCCAGCAGCGTAGTGTCTGAGAACACTGAAGCTTTCTTT

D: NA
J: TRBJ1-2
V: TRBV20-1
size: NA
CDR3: CSASETLRYGYTF
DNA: TGCAGTGCTAGTGAAACCCTACGCTATGGCTACACCTTC

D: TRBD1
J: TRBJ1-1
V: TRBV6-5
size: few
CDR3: CASRRTGMSRSEAFF
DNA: TGTGCCAGCAGGAGGACAGGGATGAGTAGATCTGAAGCTTTCTTT

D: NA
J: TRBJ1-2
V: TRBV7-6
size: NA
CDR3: CASSLASGITGGTTDYGYTF
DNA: TGTGCCAGCAGCTTAGCGTCAGGTATTACCGGCGGGACAACAGACTATGGCTACACCTTC

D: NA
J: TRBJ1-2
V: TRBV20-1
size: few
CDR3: CSASVEGAEGYTF
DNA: TGCAGTGCTTCCGTGGAAGGGGCGGAAGGCTACACCTTC

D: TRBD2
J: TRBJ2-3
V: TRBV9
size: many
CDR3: CASSTRTSGDPLSTDTQYF
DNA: TGTGCCAGCAGCACCCGGACTAGCGGTGACCCTCTTAGCACAGATACGCAGTATTTT

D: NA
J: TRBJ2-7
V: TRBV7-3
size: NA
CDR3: CASSDSGLSYNEQYF
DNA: TGTGCCAGCAGCGATAGCGGCCTCTCCTACAATGAGCAGTACTTC

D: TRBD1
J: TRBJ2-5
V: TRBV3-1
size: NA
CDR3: CASSQYRQGPRGETQYF
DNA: TGTGCCAGCAGCCAATATCGACAGGGCCCGAGGGGCGAGACCCAGTACTTC

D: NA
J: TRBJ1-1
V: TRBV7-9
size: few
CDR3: CASSRAVTGYTEAFF
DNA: TGTGCCAGCAGCCGAGCAGTCACGGGGTACACTGAAGCTTTCTTT

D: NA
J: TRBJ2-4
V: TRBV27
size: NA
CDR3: CVSSPPRGVDKNIQYF
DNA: TGTGTCAGCAGTCCGCCGAGGGGGGTTGACAAAAACATTCAGTACTTC

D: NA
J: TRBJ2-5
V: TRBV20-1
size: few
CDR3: CSASGEETQYF
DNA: TGCAGTGCTTCAGGGGAAGAGACCCAGTACTTC

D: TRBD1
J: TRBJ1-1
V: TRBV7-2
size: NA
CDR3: CASTIRAGGANTEAFF
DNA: TGTGCCAGCACCATTAGGGCAGGGGGAGCGAACACTGAAGCTTTCTTT

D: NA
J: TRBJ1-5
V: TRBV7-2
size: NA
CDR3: CASSLAIGNQPQHF
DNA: TGTGCCAGCAGCTTAGCGATTGGCAATCAGCCCCAGCATTTT

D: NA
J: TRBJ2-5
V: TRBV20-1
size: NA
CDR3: CSATGGGDQYF
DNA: TGCAGTGCTACGGGTGGGGGAGACCAGTACTTC

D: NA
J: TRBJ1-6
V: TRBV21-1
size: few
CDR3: CASSNDSPLHF
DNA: TGTGCCAGCAGCAACGATTCACCCCTCCACTTT

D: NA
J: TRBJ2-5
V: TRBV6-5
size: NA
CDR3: CASSYGTKETQYF
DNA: TGTGCCAGCAGTTACGGGACAAAAGAGACCCAGTACTTC

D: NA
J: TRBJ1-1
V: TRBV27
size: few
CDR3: CASSEPGQNTEAFF
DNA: TGTGCCAGCAGTGAACCGGGACAGAACACTGAAGCTTTCTTT

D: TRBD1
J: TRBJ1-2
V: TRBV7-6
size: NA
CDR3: CASSLGQATGGYTF
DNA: TGTGCCAGCAGCCTGGGACAGGCCACGGGTGGCTACACCTTC

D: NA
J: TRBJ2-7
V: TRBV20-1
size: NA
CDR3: CSARWVSTYEQYF
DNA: TGCAGTGCTAGGTGGGTTTCCACCTACGAGCAGTACTTC

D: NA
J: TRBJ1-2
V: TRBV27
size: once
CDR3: CACSPNDGYTF
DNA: TGTGCCTGCAGCCCTAACGATGGCTACACCTTC

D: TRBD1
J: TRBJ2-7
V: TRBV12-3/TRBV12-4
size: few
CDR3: CASSPQGAGGHGNEQYF
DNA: TGTGCCAGCAGTCCCCAGGGGGCAGGAGGGCATGGTAATGAGCAGTACTTC

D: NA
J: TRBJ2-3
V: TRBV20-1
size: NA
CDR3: CSARVWDTDTQYF
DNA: TGCAGTGCCCGGGTGTGGGACACAGATACGCAGTATTTT

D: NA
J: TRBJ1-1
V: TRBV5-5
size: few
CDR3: CASTYRATGTNTEAFF
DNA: TGTGCCAGCACCTACCGGGCGACAGGAACGAACACTGAAGCTTTCTTT

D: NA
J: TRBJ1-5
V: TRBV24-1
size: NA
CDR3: CATSDPRDLRSNQPQHF
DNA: TGTGCCACCAGTGATCCACGGGACCTCCGTAGCAATCAGCCCCAGCATTTT

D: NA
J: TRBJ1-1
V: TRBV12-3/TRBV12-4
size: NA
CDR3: CASSSVGGTTEAFF
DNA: TGTGCCAGCAGTTCCGTGGGGGGGACCACTGAAGCTTTCTTT